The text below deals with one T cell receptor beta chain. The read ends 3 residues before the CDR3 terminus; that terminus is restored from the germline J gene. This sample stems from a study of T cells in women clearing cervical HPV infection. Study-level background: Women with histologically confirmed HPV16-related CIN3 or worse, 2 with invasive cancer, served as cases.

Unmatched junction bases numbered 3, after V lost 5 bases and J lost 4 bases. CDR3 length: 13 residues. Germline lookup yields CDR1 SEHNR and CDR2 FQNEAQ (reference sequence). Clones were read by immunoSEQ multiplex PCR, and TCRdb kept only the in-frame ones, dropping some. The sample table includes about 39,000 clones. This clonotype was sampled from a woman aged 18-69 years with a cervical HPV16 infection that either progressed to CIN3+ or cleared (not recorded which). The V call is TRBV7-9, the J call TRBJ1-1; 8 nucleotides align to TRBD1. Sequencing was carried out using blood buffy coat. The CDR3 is CASSIQGGTEAFF. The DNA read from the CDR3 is TGTGCCAGCAGCATACAGGGGGGCACTGAA.